This record covers a single T cell receptor beta chain. Germline assignment: CDR1 SGHTA and CDR2 FQGNSA. The CDR3 contains 14 residues. The V end lost 2 bases, the J end lost 1 base, and 8 bases lay between the germline ends. Profiling relied on immunoSEQ multiplex PCR, and the TCRdb table lists in-frame clones only, not all of them. The table lists approximately 1.5 million clones, approximately 98% of them singletons. The data were taken from a study of shared clonotypes between healthy human individuals. The clonotype comes from a man aged 25 to 45 in good health. The V call is TRBV7-2, the J call TRBJ1-1; unclear D gene. Input material: naive CD4+ T cells sorted from blood. The subset denotes: CD45RA+ positively selected. CDR3 in DNA: TGTGCCAGCAGCTTACGGGCAGCGAACACTGAAGCTTTCTTT. This translates into CASSLRAANTEAFF.